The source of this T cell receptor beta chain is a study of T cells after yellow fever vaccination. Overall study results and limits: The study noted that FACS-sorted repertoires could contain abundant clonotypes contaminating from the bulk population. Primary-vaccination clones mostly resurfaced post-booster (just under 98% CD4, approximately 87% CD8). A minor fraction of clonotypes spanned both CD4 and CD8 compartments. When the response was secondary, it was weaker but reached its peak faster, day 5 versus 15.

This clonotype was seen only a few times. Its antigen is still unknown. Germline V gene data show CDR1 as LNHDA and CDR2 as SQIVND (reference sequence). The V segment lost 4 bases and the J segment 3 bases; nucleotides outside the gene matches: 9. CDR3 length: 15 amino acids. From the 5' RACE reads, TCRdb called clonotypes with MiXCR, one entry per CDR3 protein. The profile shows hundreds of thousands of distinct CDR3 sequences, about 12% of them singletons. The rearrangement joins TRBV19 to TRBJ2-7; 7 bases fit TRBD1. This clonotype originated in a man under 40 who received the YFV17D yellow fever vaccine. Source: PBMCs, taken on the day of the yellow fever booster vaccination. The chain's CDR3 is CASSKSGTAFYEQYF. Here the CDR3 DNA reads TGTGCCAGTAGTAAGTCCGGGACAGCGTTCTACGAGCAGTACTTC.